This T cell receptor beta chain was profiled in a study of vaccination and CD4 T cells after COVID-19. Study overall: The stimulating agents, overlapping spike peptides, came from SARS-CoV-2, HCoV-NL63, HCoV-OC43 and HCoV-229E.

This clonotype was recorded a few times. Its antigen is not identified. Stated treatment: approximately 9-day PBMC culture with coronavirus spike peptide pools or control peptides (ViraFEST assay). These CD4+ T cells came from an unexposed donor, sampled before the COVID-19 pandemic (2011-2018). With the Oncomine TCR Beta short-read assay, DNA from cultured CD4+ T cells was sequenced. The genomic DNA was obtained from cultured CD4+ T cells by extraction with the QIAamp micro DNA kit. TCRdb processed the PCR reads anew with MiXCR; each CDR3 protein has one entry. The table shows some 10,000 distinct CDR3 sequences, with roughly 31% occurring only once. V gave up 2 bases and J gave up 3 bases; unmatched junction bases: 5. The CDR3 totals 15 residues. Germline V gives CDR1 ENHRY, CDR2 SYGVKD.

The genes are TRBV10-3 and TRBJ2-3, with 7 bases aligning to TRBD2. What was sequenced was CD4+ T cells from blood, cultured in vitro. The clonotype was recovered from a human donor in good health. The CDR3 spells CAISEGGRVTDTQYF. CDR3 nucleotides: TGTGCCATCAGTGAGGGGGGGAGGGTGACAGATACGCAGTATTTT.